One and the same sample provided the 21 T cell receptor beta chains below, sequenced in a study of shared clonotypes between healthy human individuals. Repertoires were generated with immunoSEQ multiplex PCR, while TCRdb's copy carries only in-frame clones and drops some. The sample contains 2 million to 2.5 million clones, approximately 95% of which appear only once. The sequencing sample was made of naive CD4+ T cells sorted from blood. Indicated subset: CD45RA+ positively selected. The receptors were gathered from a man between 18 and 29 years old in good health.

This clone appeared a single time. This sequence joins TRBV2 and TRBJ1-2; no clear D. The germline V gene has CDR1 SNHLY and CDR2 FYNNEI. The germline V and J ends were trimmed by 4 bases and 8 bases, with 11 bases remaining between them. The CDR3 is made up of 12 amino acids. The CDR3 region has the DNA TGTGCCAGCAGTGTAAGGGTGCAGGGCTACACCTTC. This translates into CASSVRVQGYTF.

The chain carries TRBV9 and TRBJ2-1, with D possibly being TRBD1 or TRBD2 (5 bases each). The CDR3 covers 16 residues. Trimming shortened V by 3 bases and J by 2 bases, and 15 bases separated the two germline ends. CDR1 is SGDLS, CDR2 YYNGEE, per germline. CDR3 protein: CASSAGPEGTYNEQFF. The CDR3 coding sequence is TGTGCCAGCAGCGCGGGACCGGAAGGCACCTACAATGAGCAGTTCTTC.

This chain uses TRBV7-9 with TRBJ2-7, with D possibly TRBD1 on 5 matching bases. The CDR3 loop spans 12 amino acids. CDR1 is SEHNR and CDR2 is FQNEAQ in the germline V gene (reference sequence). The V end lost 1 base, the J end lost 6 bases, and 7 bases lay between the germline ends. Here the CDR3 DNA reads TGTGCCAGCAGCTTAGTAAGGGGCGAGCAGTACTTC. Amino acids: CASSLVRGEQYF. Filled out from reference TRBV7-9 and TRBJ2-7, the complete variable domain reads DTGVSQNPRHKITKRGQNVTFRCDPISEHNRLYWYRQTLGQGPEFLTYFQNEAQLEKSRLLSDRFSAERPKGSFSTLEIQRTEQGDSAMYLCASSLVRGEQYFGPGTRLTVT.

The rearrangement joins TRBV28 to TRBJ2-7; D perhaps matches TRBD1 (5 bases). The V end lost 5 bases, the J end lost 2 bases, and 13 bases lay between the germline ends. Germline CDR1 reads MDHEN; CDR2 reads SYDVKM. This CDR3 has 14 residues. CDR3 bases: TGTGCCAGCAGTCGGCCCAAGGGGCCCTACGAGCAGTACTTC. It is translated as CASSRPKGPYEQYF.

This clone was seen a single time. The CDR3 DNA reads TGTGCCAGCAGTGAAGATCGGGTCCTGACTTTC. As protein: CASSEDRVLTF. The chain has TRBV2 and TRBJ2-6; D gene unclear. V lost 1 base to trimming and J lost 13 bases, with 5 bases between them. The germline CDR1 and CDR2 sequences are SNHLY and FYNNEI. The CDR3 extends over 11 amino acids.

The CDR3 sequence is CASSMNTGELFF. As DNA, the CDR3 is TGTGCCAGCTCAATGAACACCGGGGAGCTGTTTTTT. V is TRBV18 and J is TRBJ2-2; no clear D gene. The V gene lost 5 bases and the J gene lost 1 base, with 2 bases spanning the gap. The CDR3 covers 12 residues. Germline V gene lookup returns CDR1 KGHSH and CDR2 LQKENI.

For this clone: Within the sample, other DNA sequences also encode this same CDR3. The chain couples TRBV18 to TRBJ2-7; no clear D gene. V was shortened by 2 bases and J by 3 bases, with 5 bases between the two germline ends. The CDR3 contains 12 residues. The germline CDR1 and CDR2 sequences are KGHSH and LQKENI. This chain's CDR3 is CASSPRIYEQYF. In DNA form, the CDR3 reads TGTGCCAGCTCACCAAGGATCTACGAGCAGTACTTC.

V is TRBV6-5 and J is TRBJ2-7; 7 nucleotides agree with TRBD2. CDR3 size: 11 residues. After removal of 7 bases from V and 7 bases from J, the junction contained 4 bases not matched to a gene. Germline lookup yields CDR1 MNHEY and CDR2 SVGAGI. This CDR3 reads CASTMGGEQYF. The CDR3 DNA is TGTGCCAGCACCATGGGGGGGGAGCAGTACTTC.

This clone was picked up one time. This chain joins TRBV5-5 and TRBJ2-7, with D perhaps TRBD1 (5 bases). Trimming left V 2 bases short and J 4 bases short, with 10 bases between. Germline assignment: CDR1 SGHKS and CDR2 YYEKEE (reference sequence). The CDR3 consists of 13 residues. The CDR3, as DNA: TGTGCCAGCAGCTTTTGGTCAGGGTACGAGCAGTACTTC. As protein: CASSFWSGYEQYF.

On this clone itself: In the same sample, other DNA sequences code for this CDR3. In nucleotides, the CDR3 is TGCGCCAGCAGCCTCGTGGGAGAGCAGTACTTC. The encoded protein is CASSLVGEQYF. V is TRBV5-1 and J is TRBJ2-7; D unclear. Per germline, CDR1 SGHRS and CDR2 YFSETQ. V was trimmed by 4 bases and J by 7 bases, leaving 9 bases between them. This CDR3 spans 11 amino acids.

The chain recombines TRBV5-8 with TRBJ1-1; 7 positions agree with TRBD1. Trimming cost V 4 bases and J 5 bases; bases outside gene matches: 14. This CDR3 has 16 residues. Germline lookup yields CDR1 SGHTS and CDR2 YDEGEE. Written as DNA, the CDR3 is TGTGCCAGCAGCCTTACTAGGACAGGCGCCTGGACTGAAGCTTTCTTT. The encoded protein is CASSLTRTGAWTEAFF.

For this clone: The same CDR3 is also encoded by other DNA sequences in this sample. This sequence joins TRBV11-2 and TRBJ1-2; D remains ambiguous. Trimming took off 3 bases at V and 5 bases at J, with 7 bases between the two ends. The germline V gene has CDR1 SGHAT and CDR2 FQNNGV. The CDR3 runs 12 residues. CDR3 amino acids: CASSLEGYGYTF. Here the CDR3 DNA reads TGTGCCAGCAGCTTGGAAGGGTATGGCTACACCTTC.

The V and J genes are TRBV2 and TRBJ1-1; tentative D call: TRBD1 (6 bases). Trimming removed 6 bases at V and 10 bases at J, with 21 bases between. The CDR3 spans 14 residues. Per germline, CDR1 SNHLY and CDR2 FYNNEI. CDR3 sequence (DNA): TGTGCCAGCAGGCTTGAGGTGAATTGGGGGCGAGCTTTCTTT. Encoded protein: CASRLEVNWGRAFF. Filled out from reference TRBV2 and TRBJ1-1, the complete variable domain reads EPEVTQTPSHQVTQMGQEVILRCVPISNHLYFYWYRQILGQKVEFLVSFYNNEISEKSEIFDDQFSVERPDGSNFTLKIRSTKLEDSAMYFCASRLEVNWGRAFFGQGTRLTVV.

The genes are TRBV10-3 and TRBJ2-3; D may correspond to TRBD1 or TRBD2 (5 bases each). V shed 0 bases and J shed 2 bases, with 12 bases lying between them. The germline V gene encodes CDR1 ENHRY and CDR2 SYGVKD. CDR3 length: 16 amino acids. In DNA, the CDR3 is TGTGCCATCAGTGAGTCGAGGGACGGGTACACAGATACGCAGTATTTT. Its protein is CAISESRDGYTDTQYF.

The chain uses TRBV14 and TRBJ2-7; D possibly corresponds to TRBD1 (5 bases). Germline values: CDR1 SGHDN, CDR2 FVKESK. CDR3 length: 18 amino acids. Trimming stripped 0 bases from V and 2 bases from J, with 20 bases between. The CDR3 loop reads CASSQDQLSRTPTYEQYF. In nucleotides, the CDR3 is TGTGCCAGCAGCCAAGATCAGCTGTCTAGGACACCAACCTACGAGCAGTACTTC.

The V gene is TRBV7-3, the J gene TRBJ2-7, with 9 positions matching TRBD1. The CDR3 contains 12 residues. Per germline, CDR1 SGHTA and CDR2 FQGTGA. J gave up 6 bases and V 5 bases, and 2 bases lay outside the gene matches. CDR3 protein: CASSRQGGEQYF. In nucleotides, the CDR3 is TGTGCCAGCAGCCGACAGGGGGGCGAGCAGTACTTC.

This chain uses TRBV28 with TRBJ2-7, with D possibly matching TRBD2 (5 bases). This CDR3 contains 15 residues. Deletions cut 5 bases from V and 1 base from J, with 15 bases between. The germline CDR1 and CDR2 sequences are MDHEN and SYDVKM. The chain's CDR3 is CASSPEAVGSYEQYF. The DNA for the CDR3 is TGTGCCAGCAGTCCGGAGGCCGTAGGGTCCTACGAGCAGTACTTC.

This rearrangement joins TRBV6-6 to TRBJ1-6, with TRBD1 matching 8 bases. This CDR3 is built from 14 residues. The germline V gene has CDR1 MNHNY and CDR2 SVGAGI (reference sequence). The J segment lost 3 bases and the V segment lost 10 bases, leaving 5 bases of the junction unmatched. Here the CDR3 reads CATLTGDYNSPLHF. The CDR3 nucleotides are TGTGCCACCTTGACAGGGGACTATAATTCACCCCTCCACTTT.

The rearrangement uses TRBV6-1 and TRBJ2-7; the match to TRBD1 covers 10 bases. Germline CDR1 and CDR2: MNHNS and SASEGT. V lost 4 bases and J lost 5; bases outside the gene matches: 11. This CDR3 is 16 amino acids long. The CDR3 reads CASSGKGGQGTHEQYF. The DNA of the CDR3 is TGTGCCAGCAGTGGTAAGGGGGGACAGGGGACTCACGAGCAGTACTTC.

This rearrangement joins TRBV28 to TRBJ1-1; perhaps TRBD1 as D (6 bases). CDR1 is MDHEN, CDR2 SYDVKM, per germline. The germline V and J ends were trimmed by 2 bases and 6 bases, with 10 bases remaining between them. CDR3 length: 13 amino acids. Here the CDR3 reads CASSLNRAAEAFF. Here the CDR3 DNA reads TGTGCCAGCAGTTTAAACAGGGCGGCTGAAGCTTTCTTT.

The chain is built from TRBV21-1 and TRBJ1-3; TRBD1 is the table's D call and was not checked against the DNA. TRBV21-1 is annotated as a pseudogene. The CDR3 sequence is 15 residues long. The CDR3 protein is CASSAATGHPNTIYF. In DNA form, the CDR3 reads TGTGCCAGCAGCGCAGCGACAGGTCACCCGAACACCATATATTTT.